The source of this T cell receptor (beta chain) is a study of a mutant IDH1 vaccine in newly diagnosed glioma. Across the study: Vaccines were first given 4-6 weeks after radiotherapy alone, or with temozolomide cycles. Scheduled at week 35, visit V12 preceded visit V13, held at week 47.

Sample time point: week 35, safety follow-up. In the vaccine, a single dose held 300 ug of the mutant IDH1 20-mer peptide, along with topical imiquimod. Patients, over weeks 1, 3, 5, 7, 11, 15, 19 and 23, received a total of eight vaccinations. The donors' diagnosis was new WHO grade 3 or 4 astrocytoma that was IDH1-mutant and ATRX-lost. V shed 0 bases, J shed 3 bases, and the junction held 9 bases outside the gene matches. The CDR3 contains 17 residues. Germline CDR1 and CDR2: LNHNV and YYDKDF (reference sequence). Notes on this clone: Its antigen is not identified.

Only in-frame clones appear in the TCRdb table, and some are missing; sequencing was by immunoSEQ multiplex PCR. The sample lists about 32,000 clones, over 70% occurring once. This rearrangement joins TRBV15 to TRBJ1-2; 8 nucleotides align to TRBD1. The sequence was collected from a woman aged 25 to 45 with glioma. Some clones in this sample may be carry-over from other donors' samples. Sequences were derived from PBMCs, sampled from a glioma patient whose treatment included an IDH1 peptide vaccine. CDR3 nucleotide sequence: TGTGCCACCAGCAGAGATGCCGGACAGGGAATGGACTATGGCTACACCTTC. It encodes CATSRDAGQGMDYGYTF.